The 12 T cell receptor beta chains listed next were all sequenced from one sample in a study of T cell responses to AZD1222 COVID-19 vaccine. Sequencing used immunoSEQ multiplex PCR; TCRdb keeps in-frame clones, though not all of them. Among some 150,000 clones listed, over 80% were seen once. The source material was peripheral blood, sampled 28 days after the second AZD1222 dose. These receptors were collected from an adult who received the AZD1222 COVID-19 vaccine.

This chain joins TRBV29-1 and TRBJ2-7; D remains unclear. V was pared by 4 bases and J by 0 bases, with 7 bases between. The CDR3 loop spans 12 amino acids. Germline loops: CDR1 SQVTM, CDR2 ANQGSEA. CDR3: CSVALGSYEQYF. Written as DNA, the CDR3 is TGCAGCGTTGCGCTTGGCTCCTACGAGCAGTACTTC.

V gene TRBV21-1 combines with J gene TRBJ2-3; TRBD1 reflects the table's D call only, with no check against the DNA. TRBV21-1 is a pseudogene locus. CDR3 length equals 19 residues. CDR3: CASSKGGTGWPTGADTQYF. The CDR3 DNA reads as TGTGCCAGCAGCAAAGGGGGAACGGGTTGGCCTACAGGGGCAGATACGCAGTATTTT.

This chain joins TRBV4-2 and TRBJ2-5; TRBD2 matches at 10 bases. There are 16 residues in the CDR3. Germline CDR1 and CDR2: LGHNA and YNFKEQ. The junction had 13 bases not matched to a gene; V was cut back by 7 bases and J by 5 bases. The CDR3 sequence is CASKTGAGGPWETQYF. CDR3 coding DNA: TGTGCCAGCAAAACGGGAGCGGGAGGGCCGTGGGAGACCCAGTACTTC.

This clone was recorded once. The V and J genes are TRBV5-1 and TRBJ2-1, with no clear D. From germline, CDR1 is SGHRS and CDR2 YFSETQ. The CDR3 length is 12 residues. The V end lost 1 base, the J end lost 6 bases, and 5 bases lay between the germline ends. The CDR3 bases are TGCGCCAGCAGCTTGCTCACCAATGAGCAGTTCTTC. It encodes CASSLLTNEQFF.

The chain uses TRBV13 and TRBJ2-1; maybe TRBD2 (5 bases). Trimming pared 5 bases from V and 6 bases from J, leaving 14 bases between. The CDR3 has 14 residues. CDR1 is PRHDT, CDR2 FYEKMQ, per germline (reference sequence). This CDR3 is CASSIGLHRNEQFF. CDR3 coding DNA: TGTGCCAGCAGCATTGGACTTCACCGCAATGAGCAGTTCTTC.

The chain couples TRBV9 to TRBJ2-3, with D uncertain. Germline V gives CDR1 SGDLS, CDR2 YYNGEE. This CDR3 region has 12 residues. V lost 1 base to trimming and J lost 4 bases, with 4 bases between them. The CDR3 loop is CASSVHPDTQYF. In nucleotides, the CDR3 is TGTGCCAGCAGCGTACATCCAGATACGCAGTATTTT.

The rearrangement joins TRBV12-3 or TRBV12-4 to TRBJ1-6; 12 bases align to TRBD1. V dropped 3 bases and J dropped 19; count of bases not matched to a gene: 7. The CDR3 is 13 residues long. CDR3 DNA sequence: TGTGCCAGCAGTTTCGGGACAGGGGGCCTTCAGCACTTT. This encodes CASSFGTGGLQHF.

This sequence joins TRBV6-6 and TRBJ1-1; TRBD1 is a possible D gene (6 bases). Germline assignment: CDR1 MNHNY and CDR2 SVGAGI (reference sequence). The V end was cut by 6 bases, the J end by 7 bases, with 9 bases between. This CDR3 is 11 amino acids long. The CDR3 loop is CASRRDIEAFF. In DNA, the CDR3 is TGTGCCAGCAGACGGGACATTGAAGCTTTCTTT.

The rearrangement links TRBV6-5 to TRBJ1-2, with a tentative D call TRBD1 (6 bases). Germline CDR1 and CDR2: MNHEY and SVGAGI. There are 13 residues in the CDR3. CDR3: CPTAGAFHYGYTF. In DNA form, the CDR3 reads TGTCCTACAGCAGGGGCGTTCCACTATGGCTACACCTTC.

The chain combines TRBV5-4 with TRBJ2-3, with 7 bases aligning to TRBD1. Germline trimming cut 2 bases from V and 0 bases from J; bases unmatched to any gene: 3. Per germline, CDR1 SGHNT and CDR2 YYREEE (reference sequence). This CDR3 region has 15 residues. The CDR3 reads CASSLQGPSTDTQYF. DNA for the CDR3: TGTGCCAGCAGCTTACAGGGGCCTAGCACAGATACGCAGTATTTT.

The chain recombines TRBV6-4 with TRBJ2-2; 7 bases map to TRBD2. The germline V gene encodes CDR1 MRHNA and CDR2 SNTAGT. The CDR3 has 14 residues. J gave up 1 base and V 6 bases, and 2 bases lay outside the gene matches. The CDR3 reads CASRSSGNTGELFF. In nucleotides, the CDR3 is TGTGCCAGCAGATCTAGCGGGAACACCGGGGAGCTGTTTTTT.

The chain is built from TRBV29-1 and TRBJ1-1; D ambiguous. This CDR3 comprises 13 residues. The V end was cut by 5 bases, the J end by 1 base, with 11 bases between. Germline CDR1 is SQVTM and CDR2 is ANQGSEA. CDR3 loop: CSVSGRGNTEAFF. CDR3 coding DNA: TGCAGCGTTTCCGGGCGGGGGAACACTGAAGCTTTCTTT.